This is a list of T cell receptor beta chains from one sample in a study of blood T cell repertoires in COVID-19. Assay: immunoSEQ multiplex PCR; the TCRdb copy retains only in-frame clones and omits some. This table has about 430,000 clones, about 90% appearing once. Sequenced: peripheral blood. All receptors derive from a young man with COVID-19, enrolled during active disease. CDR3s leave out the opening cysteine and the closing phenylalanine or tryptophan. Expanded clones get a size class; other rows say once, few or many, or leave the size out.

v_call clone_size cdr3_aa
TRBV9 NA ASSVATWSGGAYNEQF
TRBV4-1 NA ASSGRTLNTEAF
TRBV5-4 NA ASSFSTGIEAF
TRBV11-2 NA ASSFIRVTEAF
TRBV25-1 NA ASKGKRGVRYTQY
TRBV27 NA ASSSTSGQGWGATQY
TRBV3-1/TRBV3-2 NA ASSQDLIAAYNEQF
TRBV6-4 NA ASNRDFQETQY
TRBV18 NA ASSPLFAETQY
TRBV29-1 NA SVYQRGREETQY
TRBV25-1 once ASSWGQNTEAF
TRBV12-3/TRBV12-4 NA ASSRLAGELF
TRBV7-9 few ASSSSREQY
TRBV4-2 NA ASSQDSLTGTSSPEQY
TRBV25-1 NA ASSQAGGLDYGYT
TRBV12-3/TRBV12-4 once ASSPDRFYEQY
TRBV4-1 NA ASSGGSLSSYNEQF
TRBV6-5 NA ASSSVGGYEQY
TRBV10-2 NA ASSEEGDEQY
TRBV5-6 NA ASSLGTLSIQY
TRBV27 NA ASSLDMSSGNTIY
TRBV10-2 NA ASSESSSYNEQF
TRBV10-2 once ATTDRGDTEAF
TRBV19 once ASRNGQPSNYGYT
TRBV7-6 NA ASSPLSTDTQY
TRBV5-1 NA ASSQDSPETQY
TRBV19 NA ASSRYLRGGQGYGYT
TRBV7-9 few ASRLREAGELF
TRBV9 NA ASSVASGERDEQY
TRBV7-9 NA ASSLEGLAGRTDTQY
TRBV6-5 NA ASRSFQGNTIY
TRBV30 NA AWSARTGPGGTDTQY
TRBV4-1 NA ASTWGGQTGELF
TRBV5-6 NA ASSSGGPRGYT
TRBV18 NA ASSLSGSRLELF
TRBV6-5 NA ASSSQGAKGYEQY
TRBV7-9 NA ASSLLSGATNEKLF
TRBV5-1 NA ASSLSGDYTDTQY
TRBV3-1/TRBV3-2 NA ASSPRDRGKY
TRBV5-4 NA ASSYASFQETQY
TRBV5-1 NA ASSLVGGGETQY
TRBV5-4 NA ASSPEASSNTQY
TRBV5-4 NA ASSPLGGGSSGANVLT
TRBV6-1 NA ASSGYGTGAFYGYT
TRBV21-1 NA ASSKGPGETNEKLF
TRBV4-1 NA ASSPTTSGSYNEQF
TRBV4-1 NA ASSQFGDRVNSPLH
TRBV4-2 once ASSQGDRGGTGELF
TRBV5-6 NA ASSLFAGGPTDTQY
TRBV9 NA ASSVGGSGAQQTQY
TRBV7-8 NA ASSLMGGADGQY
TRBV29-1 NA SVLSGQFHEQF